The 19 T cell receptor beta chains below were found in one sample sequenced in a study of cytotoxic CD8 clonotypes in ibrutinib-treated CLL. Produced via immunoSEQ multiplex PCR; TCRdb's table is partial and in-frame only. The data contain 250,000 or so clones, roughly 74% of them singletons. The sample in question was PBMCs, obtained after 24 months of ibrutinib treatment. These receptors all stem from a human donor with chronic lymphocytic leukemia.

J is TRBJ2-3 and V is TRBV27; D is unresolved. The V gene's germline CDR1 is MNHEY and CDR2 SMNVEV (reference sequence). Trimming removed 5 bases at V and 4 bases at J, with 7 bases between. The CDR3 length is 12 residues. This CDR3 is CASSIAPDTQYF. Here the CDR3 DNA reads TGTGCCAGCAGTATTGCCCCAGATACGCAGTATTTT.

CDR3 loop: CASSEEREDEQYF. As DNA, the CDR3 is TGTGCCAGCAGTGAAGAGCGGGAGGACGAGCAGTACTTC. The chain uses TRBV2 and TRBJ2-7, with TRBD2 matching 9 bases. Germline-derived CDR1 and CDR2 are SNHLY and FYNNEI. This CDR3 has 13 residues. Unmatched junction bases numbered 0, after V lost 1 base and J lost 5 bases. Full variable domain (outside the CDR3, taken from reference TRBV2 and TRBJ2-7): EPEVTQTPSHQVTQMGQEVILRCVPISNHLYFYWYRQILGQKVEFLVSFYNNEISEKSEIFDDQFSVERPDGSNFTLKIRSTKLEDSAMYFCASSEEREDEQYFGPGTRLTVT.

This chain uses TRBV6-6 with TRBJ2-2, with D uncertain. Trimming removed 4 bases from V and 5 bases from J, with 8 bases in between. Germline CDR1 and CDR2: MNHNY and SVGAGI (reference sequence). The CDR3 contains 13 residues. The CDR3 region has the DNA TGTGCCAGCAGTTTCCTTAGGACCGGGGAGCTGTTTTTT. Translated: CASSFLRTGELFF.

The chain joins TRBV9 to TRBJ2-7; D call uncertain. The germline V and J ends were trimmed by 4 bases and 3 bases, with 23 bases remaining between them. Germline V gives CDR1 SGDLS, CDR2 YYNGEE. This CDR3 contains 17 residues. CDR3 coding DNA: TGTGCCAGCAGCCCCTATGTTTTTGGGGTGACGCTCTACGAGCAGTACTTC. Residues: CASSPYVFGVTLYEQYF.

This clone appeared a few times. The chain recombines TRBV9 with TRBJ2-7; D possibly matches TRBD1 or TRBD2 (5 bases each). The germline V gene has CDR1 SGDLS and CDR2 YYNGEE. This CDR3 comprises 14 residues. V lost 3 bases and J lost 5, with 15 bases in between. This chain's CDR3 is CASSAGRLKDEQYF. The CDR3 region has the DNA TGTGCCAGCAGCGCGGGGCGTTTGAAGGACGAGCAGTACTTC. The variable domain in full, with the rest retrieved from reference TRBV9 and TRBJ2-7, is DSGVTQTPKHLITATGQRVTLRCSPRSGDLSVYWYQQSLDQGLQFLIQYYNGEERAKGNILERFSAQQFPDLHSELNLSSLELGDSALYFCASSAGRLKDEQYFGPGTRLTVT.

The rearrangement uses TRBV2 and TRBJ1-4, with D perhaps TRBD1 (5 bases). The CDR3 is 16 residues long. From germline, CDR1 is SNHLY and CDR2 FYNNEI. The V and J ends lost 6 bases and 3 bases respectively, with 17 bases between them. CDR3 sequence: CASRSGTTFANEKLFF. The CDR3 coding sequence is TGTGCCAGCAGATCGGGGACCACCTTCGCTAATGAAAAACTGTTTTTT.

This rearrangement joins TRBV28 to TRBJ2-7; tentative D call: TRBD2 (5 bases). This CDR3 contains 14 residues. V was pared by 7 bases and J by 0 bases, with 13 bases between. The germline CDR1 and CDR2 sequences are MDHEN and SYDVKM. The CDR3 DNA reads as TGTGCCAGCACCCTAACGGGAAGCTCCTACGAGCAGTACTTC. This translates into CASTLTGSSYEQYF.

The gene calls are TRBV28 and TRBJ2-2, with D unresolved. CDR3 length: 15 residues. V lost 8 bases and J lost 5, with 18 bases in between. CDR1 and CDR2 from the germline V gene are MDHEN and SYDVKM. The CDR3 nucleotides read TGTGCCAGCCGACGCGGAGACCTCAGGACCGGGGAGCTGTTTTTT. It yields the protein CASRRGDLRTGELFF.

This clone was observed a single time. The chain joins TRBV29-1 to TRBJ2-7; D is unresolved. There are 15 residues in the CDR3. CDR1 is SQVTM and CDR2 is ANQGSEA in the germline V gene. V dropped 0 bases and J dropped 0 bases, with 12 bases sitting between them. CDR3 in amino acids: CSVEDRVQSSYEQYF. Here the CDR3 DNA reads TGCAGCGTTGAAGATCGGGTACAGAGCTCCTACGAGCAGTACTTC.

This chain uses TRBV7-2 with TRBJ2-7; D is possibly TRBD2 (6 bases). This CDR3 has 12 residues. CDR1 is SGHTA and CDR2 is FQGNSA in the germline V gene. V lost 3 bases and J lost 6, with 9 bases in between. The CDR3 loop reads CASSFGRGEQYF. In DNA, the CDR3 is TGTGCCAGCAGCTTTGGGCGGGGCGAGCAGTACTTC.

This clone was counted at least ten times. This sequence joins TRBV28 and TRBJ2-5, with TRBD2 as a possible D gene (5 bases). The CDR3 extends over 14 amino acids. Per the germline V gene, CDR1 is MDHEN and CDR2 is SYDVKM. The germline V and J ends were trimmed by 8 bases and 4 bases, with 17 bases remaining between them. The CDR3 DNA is TGTGCCAGCCTTCAGTCACAAAGCGGAGAGACCCAGTACTTC. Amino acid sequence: CASLQSQSGETQYF.

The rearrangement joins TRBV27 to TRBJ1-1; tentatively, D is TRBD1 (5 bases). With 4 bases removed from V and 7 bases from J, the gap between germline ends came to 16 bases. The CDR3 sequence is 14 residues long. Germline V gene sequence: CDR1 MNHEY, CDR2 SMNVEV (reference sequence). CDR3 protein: CASSSDRAYGEAFF. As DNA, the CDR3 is TGTGCCAGCAGTTCAGACAGAGCCTACGGTGAAGCTTTCTTT.

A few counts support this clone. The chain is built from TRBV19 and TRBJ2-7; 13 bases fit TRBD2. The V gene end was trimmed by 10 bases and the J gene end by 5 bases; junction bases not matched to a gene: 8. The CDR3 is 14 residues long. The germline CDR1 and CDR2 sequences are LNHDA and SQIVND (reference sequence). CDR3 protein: CAISAGTSGNEQYF. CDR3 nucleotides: TGTGCCATCTCGGCCGGGACTAGCGGGAACGAGCAGTACTTC.

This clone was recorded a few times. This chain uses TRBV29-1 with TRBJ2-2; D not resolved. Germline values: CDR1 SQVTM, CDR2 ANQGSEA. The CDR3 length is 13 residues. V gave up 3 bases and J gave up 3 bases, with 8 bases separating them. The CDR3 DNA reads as TGCAGCGTTGATGGCAGCTACACCGGGGAGCTGTTTTTT. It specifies CSVDGSYTGELFF.

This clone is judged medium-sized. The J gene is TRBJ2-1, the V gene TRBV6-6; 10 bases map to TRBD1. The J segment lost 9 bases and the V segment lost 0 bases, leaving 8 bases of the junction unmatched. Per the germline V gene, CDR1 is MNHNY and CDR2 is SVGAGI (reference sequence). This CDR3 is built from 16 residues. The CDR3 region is CASSYSFRDRGAEQFF. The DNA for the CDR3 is TGTGCCAGCAGTTACTCGTTTCGGGACAGGGGAGCTGAGCAGTTCTTC.

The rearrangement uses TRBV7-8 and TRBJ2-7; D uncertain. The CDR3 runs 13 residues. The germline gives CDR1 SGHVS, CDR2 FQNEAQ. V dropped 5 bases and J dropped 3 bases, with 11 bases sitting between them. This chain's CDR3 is CASSPYPGYEQYF. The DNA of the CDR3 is TGTGCCAGCAGCCCTTACCCAGGCTACGAGCAGTACTTC.

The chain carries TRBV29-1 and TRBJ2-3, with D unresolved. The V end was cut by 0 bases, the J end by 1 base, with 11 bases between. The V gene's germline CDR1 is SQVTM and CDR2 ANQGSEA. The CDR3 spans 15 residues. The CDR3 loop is CSVEDSVDRTDTQYF. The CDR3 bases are TGCAGCGTTGAAGATTCAGTGGATCGCACAGATACGCAGTATTTT.

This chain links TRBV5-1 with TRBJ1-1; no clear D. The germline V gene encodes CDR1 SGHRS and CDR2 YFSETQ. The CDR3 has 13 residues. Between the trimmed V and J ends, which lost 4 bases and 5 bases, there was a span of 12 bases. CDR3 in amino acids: CASSQFVMTEAFF. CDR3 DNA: TGCGCCAGCAGCCAATTCGTAATGACTGAAGCTTTCTTT.

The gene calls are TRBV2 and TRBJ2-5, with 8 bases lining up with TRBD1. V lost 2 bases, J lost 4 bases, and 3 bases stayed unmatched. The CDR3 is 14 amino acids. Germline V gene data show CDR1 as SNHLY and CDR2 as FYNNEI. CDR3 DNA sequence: TGTGCCAGCAGTGAACAGGGGGCGAGAGAGACCCAGTACTTC. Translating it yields CASSEQGARETQYF.